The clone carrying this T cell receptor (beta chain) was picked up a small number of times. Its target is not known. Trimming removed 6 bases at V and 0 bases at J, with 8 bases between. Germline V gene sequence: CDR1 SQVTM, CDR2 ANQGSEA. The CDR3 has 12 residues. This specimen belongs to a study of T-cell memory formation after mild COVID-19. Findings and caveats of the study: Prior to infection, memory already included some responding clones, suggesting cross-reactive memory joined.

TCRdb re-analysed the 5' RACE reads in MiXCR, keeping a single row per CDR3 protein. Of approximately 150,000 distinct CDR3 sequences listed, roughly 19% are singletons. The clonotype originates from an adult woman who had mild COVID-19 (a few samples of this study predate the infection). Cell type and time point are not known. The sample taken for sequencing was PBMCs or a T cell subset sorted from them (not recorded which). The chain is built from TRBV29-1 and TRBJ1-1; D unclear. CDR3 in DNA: TGCAGCGTGGGCCCGATGAACACTGAAGCTTTCTTT. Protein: CSVGPMNTEAFF.